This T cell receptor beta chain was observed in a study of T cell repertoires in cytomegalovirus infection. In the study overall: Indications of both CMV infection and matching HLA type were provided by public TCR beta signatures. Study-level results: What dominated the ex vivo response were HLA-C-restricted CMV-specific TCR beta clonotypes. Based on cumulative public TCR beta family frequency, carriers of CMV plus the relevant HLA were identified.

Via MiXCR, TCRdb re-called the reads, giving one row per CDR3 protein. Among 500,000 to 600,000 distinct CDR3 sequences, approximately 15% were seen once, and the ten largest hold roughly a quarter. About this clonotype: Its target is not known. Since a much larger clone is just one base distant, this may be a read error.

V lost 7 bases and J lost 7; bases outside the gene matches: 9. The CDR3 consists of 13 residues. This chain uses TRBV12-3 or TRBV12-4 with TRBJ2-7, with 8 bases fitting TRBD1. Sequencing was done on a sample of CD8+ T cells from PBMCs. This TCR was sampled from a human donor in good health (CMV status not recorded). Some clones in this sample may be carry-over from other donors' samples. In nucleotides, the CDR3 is TGTGCCAGCAATCCGACAGGGGACGGAGAGCAGTACTTC. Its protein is CASNPTGDGEQYF.